This TCR beta chain is from a study of CD8 T cells in Susac syndrome. Study details: The sequenced Susac syndrome patients comprised five or six with active disease and eight in remission. At the time their blood was drawn, patients with Susac syndrome were either therapy-naive, on corticosteroids (with some of them also receiving intravenous immunoglobulin), or on intravenous immunoglobulin alone.

The CDR3 length is 15 residues. Germline V CDR1 and CDR2: SQVTM, ANQGSEA. The junction had 4 bases not matched to a gene; V was cut back by 8 bases and J by 1 base. With random hexamers, roughly 0.45 to 1 ug RNA was reverse transcribed. TCRdb passed the immunoSEQ multiplex PCR reads through MiXCR, listing each CDR3 protein once. In the table there are about 100,000 distinct CDR3 sequences, 95% of which are singletons. TEMRA cells were FACS-enriched and CD8+ and CD4+ T cells negatively isolated. This clonotype was obtained from a human donor with Susac syndrome. The chain uses TRBV29-1 and TRBJ2-1, with TRBD2 matching over 14 bases. The sequenced sample was CD8+ T cells from PBMCs. CDR3 protein: CSTGLAGASYNEQFF. The CDR3 region has the DNA TGCAGCACGGGACTAGCGGGAGCATCCTACAATGAGCAGTTCTTC.